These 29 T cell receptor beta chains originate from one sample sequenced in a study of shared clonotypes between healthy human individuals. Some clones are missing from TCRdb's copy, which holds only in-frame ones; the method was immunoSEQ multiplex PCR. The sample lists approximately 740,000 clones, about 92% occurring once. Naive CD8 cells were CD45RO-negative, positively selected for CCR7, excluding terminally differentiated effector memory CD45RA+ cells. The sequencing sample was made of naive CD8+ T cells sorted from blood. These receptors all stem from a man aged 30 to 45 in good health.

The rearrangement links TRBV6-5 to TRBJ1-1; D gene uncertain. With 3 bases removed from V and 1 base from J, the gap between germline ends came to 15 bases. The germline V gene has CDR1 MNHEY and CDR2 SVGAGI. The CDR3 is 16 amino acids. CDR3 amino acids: CASSYVFGEANTEAFF. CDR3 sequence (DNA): TGTGCCAGCAGTTATGTCTTTGGGGAGGCGAACACTGAAGCTTTCTTT.

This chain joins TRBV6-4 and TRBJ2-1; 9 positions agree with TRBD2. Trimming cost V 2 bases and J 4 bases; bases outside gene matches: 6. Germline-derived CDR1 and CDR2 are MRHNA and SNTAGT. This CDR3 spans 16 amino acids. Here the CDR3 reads CASSDASGDGYNEQFF. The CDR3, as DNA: TGTGCCAGCAGTGACGCTAGCGGGGATGGGTACAATGAGCAGTTCTTC.

The CDR3 coding sequence is TGTGCCAGCAGCCCTTTGCGGGAGCTTACAGATACGCAGTATTTT. Translating gives CASSPLRELTDTQYF. This chain joins TRBV6-5 and TRBJ2-3, with 7 bases fitting TRBD2. The CDR3 sequence is 15 residues long. Germline CDR1 is MNHEY and CDR2 is SVGAGI. V dropped 6 bases and J dropped 3; count of bases not matched to a gene: 9.

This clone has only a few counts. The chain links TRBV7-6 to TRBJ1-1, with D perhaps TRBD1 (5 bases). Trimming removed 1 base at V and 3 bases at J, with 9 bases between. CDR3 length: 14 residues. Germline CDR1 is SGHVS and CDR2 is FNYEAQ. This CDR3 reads CASSLDGGDTEAFF. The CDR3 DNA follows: TGTGCCAGCAGCTTAGACGGAGGGGACACTGAAGCTTTCTTT. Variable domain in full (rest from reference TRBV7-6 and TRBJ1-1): GAGVSQSPRYKVTKRGQDVALRCDPISGHVSLYWYRQALGQGPEFLTYFNYEAQQDKSGLPNDRFSAERPEGSISTLTIQRTEQRDSAMYRCASSLDGGDTEAFFGQGTRLTVV.

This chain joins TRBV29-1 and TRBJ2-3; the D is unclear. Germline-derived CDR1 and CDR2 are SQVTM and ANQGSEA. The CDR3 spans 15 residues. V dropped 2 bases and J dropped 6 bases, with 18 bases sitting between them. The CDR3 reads CSVEMAEETLDTQYF. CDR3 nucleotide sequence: TGCAGCGTTGAAATGGCAGAAGAAACCCTTGATACGCAGTATTTT.

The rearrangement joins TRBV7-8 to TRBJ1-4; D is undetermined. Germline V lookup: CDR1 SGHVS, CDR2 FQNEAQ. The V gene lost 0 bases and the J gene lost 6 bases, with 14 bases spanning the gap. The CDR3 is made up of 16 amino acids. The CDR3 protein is CASSLAVTPRDEKLFF. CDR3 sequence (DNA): TGTGCCAGCAGCTTAGCGGTCACTCCTAGGGATGAAAAACTGTTTTTT.

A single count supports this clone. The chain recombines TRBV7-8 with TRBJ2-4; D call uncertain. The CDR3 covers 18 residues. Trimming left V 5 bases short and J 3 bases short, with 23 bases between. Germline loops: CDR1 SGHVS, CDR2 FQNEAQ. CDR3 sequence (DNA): TGTGCCAGCAGCACCCGTAAGGGCCTAAGCAGAGACAAAAACATTCAGTACTTC. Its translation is CASSTRKGLSRDKNIQYF.

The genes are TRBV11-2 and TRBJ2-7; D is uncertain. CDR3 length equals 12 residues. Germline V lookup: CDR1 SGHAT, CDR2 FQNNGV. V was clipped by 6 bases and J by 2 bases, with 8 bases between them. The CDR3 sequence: CASRQKTYEQYF. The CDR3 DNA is TGTGCCAGCAGGCAAAAAACCTACGAGCAGTACTTC.

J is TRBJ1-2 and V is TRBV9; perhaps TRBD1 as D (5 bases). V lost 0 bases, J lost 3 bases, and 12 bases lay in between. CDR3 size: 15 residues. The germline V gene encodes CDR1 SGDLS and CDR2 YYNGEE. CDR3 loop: CASSVAAGRDYGYTF. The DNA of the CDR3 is TGTGCCAGCAGCGTAGCGGCAGGGAGGGACTATGGCTACACCTTC.

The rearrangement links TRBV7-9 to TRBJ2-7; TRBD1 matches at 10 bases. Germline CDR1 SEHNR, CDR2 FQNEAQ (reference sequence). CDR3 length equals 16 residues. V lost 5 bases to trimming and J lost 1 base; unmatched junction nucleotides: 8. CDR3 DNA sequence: TGTGCCAGCAGCCCCCCCCGACAGGGGGCTTCCTACGAGCAGTACTTC. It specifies CASSPPRQGASYEQYF.

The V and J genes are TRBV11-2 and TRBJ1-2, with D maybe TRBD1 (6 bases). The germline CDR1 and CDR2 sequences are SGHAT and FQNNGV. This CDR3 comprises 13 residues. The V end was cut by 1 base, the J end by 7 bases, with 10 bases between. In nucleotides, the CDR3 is TGTGCCAGCAGCTTAGTACAGGGAGGTGGCTACACCTTC. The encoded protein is CASSLVQGGGYTF.

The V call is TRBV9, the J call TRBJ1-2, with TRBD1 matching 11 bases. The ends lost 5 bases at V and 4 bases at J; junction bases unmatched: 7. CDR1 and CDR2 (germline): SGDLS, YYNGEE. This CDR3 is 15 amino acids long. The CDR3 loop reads CASSGQGALGYGYTF. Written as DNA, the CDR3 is TGTGCCAGCAGTGGACAGGGGGCGCTGGGCTATGGCTACACCTTC.

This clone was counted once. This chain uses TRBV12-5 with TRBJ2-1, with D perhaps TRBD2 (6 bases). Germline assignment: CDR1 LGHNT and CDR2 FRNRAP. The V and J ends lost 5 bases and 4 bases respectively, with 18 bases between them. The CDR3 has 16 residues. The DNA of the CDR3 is TGTGCTAGTGGTCCCGGGGGTAGCGGAGAGTACAATGAGCAGTTCTTC. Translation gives CASGPGGSGEYNEQFF.

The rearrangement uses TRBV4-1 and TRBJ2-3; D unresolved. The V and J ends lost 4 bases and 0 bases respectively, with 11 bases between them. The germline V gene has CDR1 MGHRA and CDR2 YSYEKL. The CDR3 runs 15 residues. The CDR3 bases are TGCGCCAGCAGCCCCCCATCGGCTAGCACAGATACGCAGTATTTT. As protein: CASSPPSASTDTQYF.

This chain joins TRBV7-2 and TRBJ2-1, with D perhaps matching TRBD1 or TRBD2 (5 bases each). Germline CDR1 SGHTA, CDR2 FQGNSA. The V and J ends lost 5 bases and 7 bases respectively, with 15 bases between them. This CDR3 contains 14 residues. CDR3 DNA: TGTGCCAGCAGCATAAACGGGGCAAGAAATGAGCAGTTCTTC. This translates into CASSINGARNEQFF.

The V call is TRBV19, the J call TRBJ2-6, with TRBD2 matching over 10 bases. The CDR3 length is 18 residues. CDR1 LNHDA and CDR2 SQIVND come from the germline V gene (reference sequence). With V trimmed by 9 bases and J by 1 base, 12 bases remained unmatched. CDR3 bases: TGTGCCAGCACTAACTTACTAGCGGGACGGTCTGGGGCCAACGTCCTGACTTTC. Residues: CASTNLLAGRSGANVLTF.

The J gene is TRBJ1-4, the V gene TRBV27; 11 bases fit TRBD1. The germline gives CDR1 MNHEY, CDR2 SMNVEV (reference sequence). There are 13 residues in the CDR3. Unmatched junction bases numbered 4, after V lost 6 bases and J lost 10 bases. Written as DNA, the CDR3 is TGTGCCAGCAGACCCGGGACAGGGGGAAAACTGTTTTTT. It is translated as CASRPGTGGKLFF.

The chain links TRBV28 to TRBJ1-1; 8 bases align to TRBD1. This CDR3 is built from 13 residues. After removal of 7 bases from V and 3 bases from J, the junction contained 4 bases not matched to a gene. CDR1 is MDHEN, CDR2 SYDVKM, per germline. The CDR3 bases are TGTGCCAGCAAAGGACAGGGCTACACTGAAGCTTTCTTT. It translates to CASKGQGYTEAFF. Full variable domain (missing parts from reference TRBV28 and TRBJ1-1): DVKVTQSSRYLVKRTGEKVFLECVQDMDHENMFWYRQDPGLGLRLIYFSYDVKMKEKGDIPEGYSVSREKKERFSLILESASTNQTSMYLCASKGQGYTEAFFGQGTRLTVV.

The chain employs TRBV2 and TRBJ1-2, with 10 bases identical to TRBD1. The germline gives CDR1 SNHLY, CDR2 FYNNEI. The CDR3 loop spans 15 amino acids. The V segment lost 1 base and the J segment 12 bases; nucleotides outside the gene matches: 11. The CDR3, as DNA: TGTGCCAGCAGTGAAGAGGGCGACAGGGGGCTCGGCGACACCTTC. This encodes CASSEEGDRGLGDTF.

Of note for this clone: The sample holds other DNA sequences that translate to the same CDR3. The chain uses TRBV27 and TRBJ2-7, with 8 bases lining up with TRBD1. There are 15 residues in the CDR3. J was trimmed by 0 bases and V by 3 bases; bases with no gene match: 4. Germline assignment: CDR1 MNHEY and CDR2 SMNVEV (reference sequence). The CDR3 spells CASSLTGTGSYEQYF. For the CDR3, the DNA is TGTGCCAGCAGTTTGACCGGGACAGGCTCCTACGAGCAGTACTTC.

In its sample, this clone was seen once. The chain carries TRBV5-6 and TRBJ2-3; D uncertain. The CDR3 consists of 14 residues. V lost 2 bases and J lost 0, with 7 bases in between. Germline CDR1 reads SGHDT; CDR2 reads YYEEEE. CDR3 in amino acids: CASSLAPSTDTQYF. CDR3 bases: TGTGCCAGCAGCTTAGCCCCGAGCACAGATACGCAGTATTTT.

CDR3 region: CASRDLSGPTGELFF. CDR3 nucleotide sequence: TGCGCCAGCAGGGATCTTTCGGGGCCCACCGGGGAGCTGTTTTTT. The chain links TRBV4-1 to TRBJ2-2; D could derive from TRBD1 or TRBD2 (5 bases each). Per the germline V gene, CDR1 is MGHRA and CDR2 is YSYEKL. Trimming removed 6 bases at V and 4 bases at J, with 15 bases between. The CDR3 is 15 amino acids.

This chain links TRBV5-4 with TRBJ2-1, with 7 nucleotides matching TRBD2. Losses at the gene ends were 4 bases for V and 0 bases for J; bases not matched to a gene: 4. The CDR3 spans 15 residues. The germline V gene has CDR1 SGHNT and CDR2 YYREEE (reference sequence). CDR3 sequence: CASSGSGYSYNEQFF. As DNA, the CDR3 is TGTGCCAGCAGCGGTAGCGGGTACTCCTACAATGAGCAGTTCTTC.

The DNA for the CDR3 is TGTGCCAGCAGCTCCGGGACTAGCTCGATTGAGCAGTTCTTC. Protein product: CASSSGTSSIEQFF. The gene calls are TRBV7-9 and TRBJ2-1, with 9 nucleotides matching TRBD2. The CDR3 has 14 residues. The ends lost 4 bases at V and 9 bases at J; junction bases unmatched: 7. Germline loops: CDR1 SEHNR, CDR2 FQNEAQ (reference sequence).

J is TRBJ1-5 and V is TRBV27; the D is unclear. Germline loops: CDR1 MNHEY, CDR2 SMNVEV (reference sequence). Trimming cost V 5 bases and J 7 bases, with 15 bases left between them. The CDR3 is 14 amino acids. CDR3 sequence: CASSNIGSRQPQHF. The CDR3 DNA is TGTGCCAGCAGTAATATTGGGAGTCGGCAGCCCCAGCATTTT.

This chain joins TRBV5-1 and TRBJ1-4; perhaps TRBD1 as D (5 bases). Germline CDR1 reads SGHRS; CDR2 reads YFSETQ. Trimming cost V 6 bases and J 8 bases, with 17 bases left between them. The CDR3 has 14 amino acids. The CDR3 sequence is CASTPSAWGEKLFF. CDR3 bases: TGCGCCAGCACCCCCTCGGCATGGGGGGAAAAACTGTTTTTT.

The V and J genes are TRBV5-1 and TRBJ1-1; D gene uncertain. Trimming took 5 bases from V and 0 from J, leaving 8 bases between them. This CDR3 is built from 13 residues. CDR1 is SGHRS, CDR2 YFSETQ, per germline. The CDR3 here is CASREGVNTEAFF. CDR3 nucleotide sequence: TGCGCCAGCAGGGAGGGTGTGAACACTGAAGCTTTCTTT.

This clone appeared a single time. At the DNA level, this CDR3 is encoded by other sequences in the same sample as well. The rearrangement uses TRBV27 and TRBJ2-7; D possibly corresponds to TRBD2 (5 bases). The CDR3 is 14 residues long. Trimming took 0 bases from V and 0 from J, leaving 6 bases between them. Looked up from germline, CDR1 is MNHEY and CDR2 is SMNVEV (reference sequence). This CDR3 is CASSLSLASYEQYF. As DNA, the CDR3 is TGTGCCAGCAGTTTATCCCTAGCCTCCTACGAGCAGTACTTC.

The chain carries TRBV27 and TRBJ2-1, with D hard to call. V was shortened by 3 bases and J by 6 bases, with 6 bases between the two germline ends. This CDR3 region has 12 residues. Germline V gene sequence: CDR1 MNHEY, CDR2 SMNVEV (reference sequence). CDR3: CASSFGRNEQFF. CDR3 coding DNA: TGTGCCAGCAGTTTTGGACGCAATGAGCAGTTCTTC.